This is a list of T cell receptor beta chains from one sample in a study of post-analysis software for immune sequencing data. TCRdb redid the calling of the PCR reads with MiXCR, one entry per CDR3 protein. The sample shows almost 700,000 distinct CDR3 sequences, approximately 59% of them seen only once. The material sequenced was blood. These receptors came from a girl aged 2 to 10 with multiple sclerosis. The CDR3 runs from the conserved cysteine through the conserved F or W. The order of the fields is CDR3 length, V gene, D gene, clone size, J gene, CDR3 protein, CDR3 DNA. A D gene is named only where the DNA matches it firmly. Rows give clone size only sometimes, using once, few, many, or a class for an expanded clone.

len: 13; v_gene: TRBV7-2; d_gene: NA; abundance: NA; j_gene: TRBJ1-2; CDR3aa: CASSLAEELGYTF; CDR3nt: TGTGCCAGCAGCTTAGCAGAGGAGTTAGGCTACACCTTC
len: 16; v_gene: TRBV6-1; d_gene: NA; abundance: NA; j_gene: TRBJ1-6; CDR3aa: CASSFEGTRTNSPLHF; CDR3nt: TGTGCCAGCAGCTTTGAAGGGACACGGACTAATTCACCCCTCCACTTT
len: 15; v_gene: TRBV10-1; d_gene: TRBD1; abundance: NA; j_gene: TRBJ2-1; CDR3aa: CASSGAGQGENEQFF; CDR3nt: TGCGCCAGCAGTGGGGCCGGACAGGGCGAGAATGAGCAGTTCTTC
len: 14; v_gene: TRBV6-2/TRBV6-3; d_gene: NA; abundance: once; j_gene: TRBJ2-1; CDR3aa: CASRLTNPYNEQFF; CDR3nt: TGTGCCAGCAGACTTACCAACCCTTACAATGAGCAGTTCTTC
len: 13; v_gene: TRBV27; d_gene: TRBD1; abundance: NA; j_gene: TRBJ2-7; CDR3aa: CASSPGQADEQYF; CDR3nt: TGTGCCAGCAGTCCGGGACAGGCCGACGAGCAGTACTTC
len: 16; v_gene: TRBV5-1; d_gene: NA; abundance: NA; j_gene: TRBJ2-2; CDR3aa: CASTQGGELGTGELFF; CDR3nt: TGCGCCAGCACCCAAGGAGGGGAGTTGGGGACCGGGGAGCTGTTTTTT
len: 14; v_gene: TRBV3-1; d_gene: NA; abundance: few; j_gene: TRBJ2-1; CDR3aa: CASSHATPPQGQFF; CDR3nt: TGTGCCAGCAGCCACGCGACCCCCCCGCAGGGGCAGTTCTTC
len: 21; v_gene: TRBV5-5; d_gene: TRBD1; abundance: NA; j_gene: TRBJ2-6; CDR3aa: CASSGGQDRGHWTSGANVLTF; CDR3nt: TGTGCCAGCAGCGGGGGACAGGACAGGGGGCATTGGACTTCTGGGGCCAACGTCCTGACTTTC
len: 16; v_gene: TRBV4-1; d_gene: NA; abundance: once; j_gene: TRBJ2-7; CDR3aa: CASSQVGTEPHYEQYF; CDR3nt: TGCGCCAGCAGCCAAGTAGGGACGGAGCCCCACTACGAGCAGTACTTC
len: 21; v_gene: TRBV4-1; d_gene: TRBD2; abundance: few; j_gene: TRBJ2-1; CDR3aa: CASSQDQTSGTTPILYNEQFF; CDR3nt: TGCGCCAGCAGCCAAGATCAGACTAGCGGGACAACCCCAATACTCTACAATGAGCAGTTCTTC
len: 15; v_gene: TRBV12-5; d_gene: NA; abundance: NA; j_gene: TRBJ1-4; CDR3aa: CASGGTTPTNEKLFF; CDR3nt: TGTGCTAGTGGGGGCACGACCCCAACTAATGAAAAACTGTTTTTT
len: 15; v_gene: TRBV7-3; d_gene: TRBD2; abundance: few; j_gene: TRBJ2-7; CDR3aa: CASSSSSRSGDEQYF; CDR3nt: TGTGCCAGCAGCTCCTCTTCCCGTAGCGGGGACGAGCAGTACTTC
len: 15; v_gene: TRBV28; d_gene: TRBD2; abundance: NA; j_gene: TRBJ2-5; CDR3aa: CASSFLAGGTETQYF; CDR3nt: TGTGCCAGCAGTTTCTTGGCGGGAGGCACAGAGACCCAGTACTTC
len: 13; v_gene: TRBV20-1; d_gene: NA; abundance: NA; j_gene: TRBJ1-2; CDR3aa: CSASVNREDGYTF; CDR3nt: TGCAGTGCTAGTGTGAACAGGGAGGATGGCTACACCTTC
len: 13; v_gene: TRBV6-5; d_gene: NA; abundance: NA; j_gene: TRBJ2-7; CDR3aa: CASSSGRAYEQYF; CDR3nt: TGTGCCAGCAGTTCGGGGAGAGCCTACGAGCAGTACTTC
len: 16; v_gene: TRBV7-9; d_gene: NA; abundance: few; j_gene: TRBJ2-7; CDR3aa: CASSLALGTYSYEQYF; CDR3nt: TGTGCCAGCAGCTTAGCGCTCGGTACGTACAGCTACGAGCAGTACTTC
len: 13; v_gene: TRBV20-1; d_gene: TRBD1; abundance: NA; j_gene: TRBJ1-2; CDR3aa: CSALGTGGNGYTF; CDR3nt: TGCAGTGCCTTAGGGACAGGGGGTAATGGCTACACCTTC
len: 19; v_gene: TRBV2; d_gene: NA; abundance: NA; j_gene: TRBJ2-2; CDR3aa: CASSEALHGGSMGTGELFF; CDR3nt: TGTGCCAGCAGTGAAGCTTTGCATGGGGGATCGATGGGGACCGGGGAGCTGTTTTTT
len: 14; v_gene: TRBV7-9; d_gene: TRBD1; abundance: NA; j_gene: TRBJ1-1; CDR3aa: CASNRDSFYTEAFF; CDR3nt: TGTGCCAGCAACCGGGACAGTTTCTACACTGAAGCTTTCTTT
len: 15; v_gene: TRBV7-2; d_gene: NA; abundance: once; j_gene: TRBJ1-5; CDR3aa: CASSLFQSGGQPQHF; CDR3nt: TGTGCCAGCAGCTTATTTCAATCGGGGGGGCAGCCCCAGCATTTT
len: 16; v_gene: TRBV7-9; d_gene: TRBD1; abundance: NA; j_gene: TRBJ2-5; CDR3aa: CASSAGQGTLQETQYF; CDR3nt: TGTGCCAGCAGCGCCGGACAGGGGACCCTCCAAGAGACCCAGTACTTC
len: 18; v_gene: TRBV7-2; d_gene: NA; abundance: NA; j_gene: TRBJ2-5; CDR3aa: CASSHGVLRGRLQETQYF; CDR3nt: TGTGCCAGCAGCCATGGGGTTTTACGAGGACGGCTCCAAGAGACCCAGTACTTC
len: 14; v_gene: TRBV27; d_gene: NA; abundance: NA; j_gene: TRBJ2-7; CDR3aa: CASTSNRLPYEQYF; CDR3nt: TGTGCCAGCACCTCGAACAGGTTACCCTACGAGCAGTACTTC
len: 15; v_gene: TRBV6-5; d_gene: TRBD1; abundance: NA; j_gene: TRBJ1-1; CDR3aa: CASSYSGQGSTEAFF; CDR3nt: TGTGCCAGCAGTTACTCCGGACAGGGGAGCACTGAAGCTTTCTTT
len: 19; v_gene: TRBV29-1; d_gene: TRBD1; abundance: NA; j_gene: TRBJ2-3; CDR3aa: CSVRPGQGLQEFPTDTQYF; CDR3nt: TGCAGCGTCCGACCGGGACAGGGTTTACAGGAATTTCCCACAGATACGCAGTATTTT
len: 8; v_gene: TRBV20-1; d_gene: NA; abundance: NA; j_gene: TRBJ1-2; CDR3aa: CSVPGYTF; CDR3nt: TGCAGTGTTCCGGGCTACACCTTC
len: 19; v_gene: TRBV20-1; d_gene: NA; abundance: NA; j_gene: TRBJ2-2; CDR3aa: CSAVSPLKGFTAHTGELFF; CDR3nt: TGCAGTGCGGTTTCCCCACTCAAAGGCTTTACGGCTCACACCGGGGAGCTGTTTTTT
len: 12; v_gene: TRBV24-1; d_gene: NA; abundance: NA; j_gene: TRBJ2-1; CDR3aa: CATQSSYNEQFF; CDR3nt: TGTGCCACCCAAAGCTCCTACAATGAGCAGTTCTTC
len: 17; v_gene: TRBV3-1; d_gene: NA; abundance: NA; j_gene: TRBJ2-1; CDR3aa: CASSQDIGVSSYNEQFF; CDR3nt: TGTGCCAGCAGCCAAGATATTGGGGTTAGCTCCTACAATGAGCAGTTCTTC
len: 12; v_gene: TRBV7-9; d_gene: NA; abundance: NA; j_gene: TRBJ1-2; CDR3aa: CASSKGRDGYTF; CDR3nt: TGTGCCAGCAGCAAGGGACGGGATGGCTACACCTTC
len: 15; v_gene: TRBV4-3; d_gene: TRBD1; abundance: few; j_gene: TRBJ1-2; CDR3aa: CASSQVPGQGHGYTF; CDR3nt: TGCGCCAGCAGCCAAGTCCCGGGACAGGGTCATGGCTACACCTTC
len: 13; v_gene: TRBV5-4; d_gene: NA; abundance: NA; j_gene: TRBJ2-1; CDR3aa: CASSLTGQGEQFF; CDR3nt: TGTGCCAGCAGCTTGACGGGGCAGGGTGAGCAGTTCTTC
len: 14; v_gene: TRBV6-2/TRBV6-3; d_gene: TRBD1; abundance: few; j_gene: TRBJ2-5; CDR3aa: CASSFIRGQETQYF; CDR3nt: TGTGCCAGCAGTTTCATCAGGGGGCAGGAGACCCAGTACTTC
len: 12; v_gene: TRBV29-1; d_gene: NA; abundance: NA; j_gene: TRBJ2-7; CDR3aa: CSVLESSYEQYF; CDR3nt: TGCAGCGTTTTGGAGAGCTCCTACGAGCAGTACTTC
len: 16; v_gene: TRBV7-2; d_gene: NA; abundance: few; j_gene: TRBJ2-1; CDR3aa: CASSLEGGRNYNEQFF; CDR3nt: TGTGCCAGCAGCTTAGAGGGTGGGAGAAACTACAATGAGCAGTTCTTC
len: 17; v_gene: TRBV18; d_gene: TRBD1; abundance: once; j_gene: TRBJ2-7; CDR3aa: CASSPIKQGAIAYEQYF; CDR3nt: TGTGCCAGCTCACCTATTAAACAGGGGGCGATCGCCTACGAGCAGTACTTC